Below, 24 T cell receptor beta chains from the same sample are listed, as sequenced in a study of T cells in Graves' hyperthyroidism and ophthalmopathy. The investigators amplified TCR beta CDR3 regions from RNA transcripts. First-round RT-PCR with HTBI primers amplified the TCR CDR3 region. TCRdb redid the calling of the multiplex PCR reads with MiXCR, one entry per CDR3 protein. The data hold 500,000 to 600,000 distinct CDR3 sequences, with around 45% observed a single time. Material: peripheral blood or thyroid tissue (not recorded which). Source of these receptors: an adult woman with Graves' disease, either hyperthyroidism or ophthalmopathy (not recorded which).

In its sample, this clonotype was seen many times. This chain links TRBV7-9 with TRBJ1-1; TRBD1 matches at 7 bases. Germline CDR1 is SEHNR and CDR2 is FQNEAQ (reference sequence). This CDR3 has 15 residues. J lost 2 bases, V lost 6 bases, and 9 bases had no gene match. The CDR3 DNA follows: TGTGCCAGCAGAACCCAAGGGACAGTTAACACTGAAGCTTTCTTT. Residues: CASRTQGTVNTEAFF.

This clonotype was detected only once. The chain has TRBV7-9 and TRBJ2-7; tentative D call: TRBD2 (6 bases). CDR1 is SEHNR and CDR2 is FQNEAQ in the germline V gene (reference sequence). V was trimmed by 4 bases and J by 0 bases, leaving 13 bases between them. The CDR3 consists of 15 residues. The CDR3 region has the DNA TGTGCCAGCAGCTCTAGTCTAGCGCCCTCCTACGAGCAGTACTTC. Protein: CASSSSLAPSYEQYF.

This clonotype was seen many times. V is TRBV9 and J is TRBJ1-1; TRBD1 might be the D (6 bases). The CDR3 spans 15 residues. V was trimmed by 4 bases and J by 0 bases, leaving 13 bases between them. Germline V gene data show CDR1 as SGDLS and CDR2 as YYNGEE. The CDR3 nucleotides are TGTGCCAGCAGCTTCCGGGACACCATGAACACTGAAGCTTTCTTT. Translating gives CASSFRDTMNTEAFF.

Only a few counts were recorded for this clonotype. The V gene is TRBV25-1, the J gene TRBJ1-1; 7 bases are shared with TRBD1. Germline-derived CDR1 and CDR2 are MGHDK and SYGVNS. The CDR3 runs 15 residues. V lost 4 bases and J lost 1; bases outside the gene matches: 6. The CDR3 sequence is CASSGQGAWNTEAFF. The CDR3, as DNA: TGTGCCAGCAGTGGACAGGGTGCTTGGAACACTGAAGCTTTCTTT.

The chain has TRBV19 and TRBJ2-7; the match to TRBD2 covers 9 bases. This CDR3 has 15 amino acids. Losses at the gene ends were 4 bases for V and 5 bases for J; bases not matched to a gene: 9. CDR1 is LNHDA and CDR2 is SQIVND in the germline V gene (reference sequence). The CDR3 loop is CASSTRGGGVNEQYF. In DNA, the CDR3 is TGTGCCAGTAGTACTCGCGGGGGGGGCGTCAACGAGCAGTACTTC.

The table lists this clonotype with a few counts. V is TRBV29-1 and J is TRBJ1-2; possible D gene TRBD1, 6 bases. CDR3 length equals 15 residues. Between the trimmed V and J ends, which lost 3 bases and 2 bases, there was a span of 16 bases. CDR1 is SQVTM and CDR2 is ANQGSEA in the germline V gene. DNA for the CDR3: TGCAGCGTTGATTTTTACGGGCAGGGGAACTATGGCTACACCTTC. It is translated as CSVDFYGQGNYGYTF.

The gene calls are TRBV7-3 and TRBJ2-5, with 7 positions matching TRBD1. Germline V gives CDR1 SGHTA, CDR2 FQGTGA. Trimming took 8 bases from V and 1 from J; bases not matched to a gene: 7. CDR3 length: 14 amino acids. In DNA form, the CDR3 reads TGTGCCAGCGCCGAACAGGGGCGCCAAGAGACCCAGTACTTC. Its protein is CASAEQGRQETQYF.

This clonotype was recorded many times. This chain joins TRBV11-2 and TRBJ1-4, with no clear D. This CDR3 region has 15 residues. V dropped 1 base and J dropped 0 bases, with 6 bases sitting between them. The germline gives CDR1 SGHAT, CDR2 FQNNGV. CDR3 loop: CASSLGTATNEKLFF. The CDR3 DNA reads as TGTGCCAGCAGCTTAGGGACTGCAACTAATGAAAAACTGTTTTTT.

This clonotype was observed many times. This rearrangement joins TRBV10-3 to TRBJ2-5; 7 positions agree with TRBD1. Trimming at V came to 10 bases and at J to 3 bases, leaving 11 bases not matched to a gene. The CDR3 sequence is 14 residues long. Germline lookup yields CDR1 ENHRY and CDR2 SYGVKD. The CDR3 DNA sequence: TGTGCCACTAATTCCGCCGGGACAGAAGAGACCCAGTACTTC. Amino acids: CATNSAGTEETQYF.

The chain carries TRBV9 and TRBJ1-6; 10 nucleotides agree with TRBD1. With 0 bases clipped from V and 6 bases from J, the junction kept 3 bases outside the gene matches. Germline CDR1 reads SGDLS; CDR2 reads YYNGEE. The CDR3 spans 16 residues. CDR3 loop: CASSVGQGASNSPLHF. CDR3 DNA sequence: TGTGCCAGCAGCGTAGGACAGGGGGCAAGTAATTCACCCCTCCACTTT.

Notes on this clonotype: The missing conserved phenylalanine or tryptophan at the end of this CDR3 makes a read error likely. It is unclear where the CDR3 begins or ends on the DNA, so no DNA is shown, and the CDR3 is as TCRdb lists it. The chain uses TRBV11-2 and TRBJ2-5. The CDR3 length equals 8 residues, ends included. Looked up from germline, CDR1 is SGHAT and CDR2 is FQNNGV. CDR3 sequence: CASSLILG.

Of note for this clonotype: A much larger clone differs from this one at a single base, so this may be a read error. The chain couples TRBV4-1 to TRBJ2-7, with TRBD2 as a possible D gene (6 bases). CDR1 is MGHRA and CDR2 is YSYEKL in the germline V gene. This CDR3 is 16 amino acids long. With 4 bases removed from V and 4 bases from J, the gap between germline ends came to 20 bases. The CDR3 nucleotides are TGCGCCAGCAGCCCCTTTACTATCGGGAGTGGGTACGAGCAGTACTTC. Its translation: CASSPFTIGSGYEQYF.

CDR3 loop: CASRPGWDGYTF. Written as DNA, the CDR3 is TGCGCCAGCAGGCCTGGATGGGATGGCTACACCTTC. The chain has TRBV5-1 and TRBJ1-2; no clear D. The CDR3 totals 12 residues. Deletions cut 5 bases from V and 6 bases from J, with 11 bases between. The germline gives CDR1 SGHRS, CDR2 YFSETQ.

This clonotype was picked up a small number of times. J is TRBJ2-7 and V is TRBV28; the D is unclear. Trimming took off 4 bases at V and 4 bases at J, with 14 bases between the two ends. CDR1 is MDHEN, CDR2 SYDVKM, per germline. The CDR3 is 14 residues long. The CDR3 DNA sequence: TGTGCCAGCAGTTACGTCTCGGGTTGGTACGAGCAGTACTTC. Protein product: CASSYVSGWYEQYF.

The rearrangement joins TRBV5-1 to TRBJ1-2, with D maybe TRBD1 (5 bases). The V end was cut by 2 bases, the J end by 2 bases, with 10 bases between. CDR3 length equals 14 residues. CDR1 is SGHRS, CDR2 YFSETQ, per germline. The CDR3 DNA sequence: TGCGCCAGCAGCTTCGGACACTTAAACTATGGCTACACCTTC. Translation gives CASSFGHLNYGYTF.

This clonotype was detected ten times or more. This rearrangement joins TRBV7-2 to TRBJ2-5; 7 bases are shared with TRBD2. The V segment lost 5 bases and the J segment 4 bases; nucleotides outside the gene matches: 16. The length of the CDR3 is 17 residues. Germline CDR1 SGHTA, CDR2 FQGNSA. This CDR3 reads CASSPPRRRTRGETQYF. As DNA, the CDR3 is TGTGCCAGCAGCCCCCCCCGAAGAAGGACTAGGGGAGAGACCCAGTACTTC.

CDR3 nucleotide sequence: TGCAGTGCACACGCCGGGGAGCTGTTTTTT. It yields the protein CSAHAGELFF. The V gene is TRBV20-1, the J gene TRBJ2-2; no clear D gene. Germline values: CDR1 DFQATT, CDR2 SNEGSKA (reference sequence). Trimming removed 6 bases at V and 6 bases at J, with 5 bases between. This CDR3 is built from 10 residues.

This clonotype was seen many times. The chain has TRBV6-1 and TRBJ1-5; TRBD1 is a possible D gene (5 bases). The CDR3 contains 16 residues. Germline CDR1 and CDR2: MNHNS and SASEGT. V lost 7 bases to trimming and J lost 4 bases, with 20 bases between them. The CDR3 here is CASNEGTKRWNQPQHF. CDR3 in DNA: TGTGCCAGCAATGAGGGGACCAAAAGGTGGAATCAGCCCCAGCATTTT.

At least ten counts were recorded for this clonotype. This chain links TRBV5-1 with TRBJ1-4; D gene unclear. Germline V CDR1 and CDR2: SGHRS, YFSETQ. The CDR3 runs 14 residues. The V end lost 4 bases, the J end lost 7 bases, and 14 bases lay between the germline ends. The CDR3: CASSPASDGEKLFF. CDR3 sequence (DNA): TGCGCCAGCAGCCCGGCGTCGGACGGTGAAAAACTGTTTTTT.

The gene calls are TRBV20-1 and TRBJ2-3, with D unresolved. This CDR3 spans 11 amino acids. V lost 6 bases, J lost 6 bases, and 10 bases lay in between. Germline CDR1 and CDR2: DFQATT and SNEGSKA (reference sequence). CDR3 protein: CSANLGDTQYF. The DNA for the CDR3 is TGCAGTGCAAACCTGGGGGATACGCAGTATTTT.

CDR3 sequence: CAISVKGNLNTEAFF. CDR3 nucleotide sequence: TGTGCCATCAGTGTAAAGGGAAACCTGAACACTGAAGCTTTCTTT. This chain links TRBV10-3 with TRBJ1-1; D unclear. CDR1 is ENHRY and CDR2 is SYGVKD in the germline V gene. With 4 bases removed from V and 0 bases from J, the gap between germline ends came to 12 bases. The CDR3 is 15 amino acids.

This clonotype appeared once. V usage is TRBV29-1 and J usage is TRBJ2-7; 8 bases map to TRBD1. The J segment lost 0 bases and the V segment lost 4 bases, leaving 11 bases of the junction unmatched. The germline CDR1 and CDR2 sequences are SQVTM and ANQGSEA. This CDR3 has 16 amino acids. Written as DNA, the CDR3 is TGCAGCGTTGTTGGGTGGGCAGGGGGCCACTCCTACGAGCAGTACTTC. Its protein is CSVVGWAGGHSYEQYF.

This clonotype came up many times. The J gene is TRBJ2-7, the V gene TRBV29-1; D uncertain. Germline lookup yields CDR1 SQVTM and CDR2 ANQGSEA. This CDR3 comprises 13 residues. V was cut by 4 bases and J by 1 base, with 11 bases left in between. The DNA of the CDR3 is TGCAGCGTTGTGGGGATTAGGTCCTACGAGCAGTACTTC. It encodes CSVVGIRSYEQYF.

V gene TRBV29-1 combines with J gene TRBJ2-5, with D perhaps matching TRBD1 or TRBD2 (5 bases each). In germline, CDR1 is SQVTM, CDR2 ANQGSEA. The CDR3 has 12 amino acids. V gave up 7 bases and J gave up 3 bases, with 12 bases separating them. The CDR3 loop is CSARGTEETQYF. Written as DNA, the CDR3 is TGCAGCGCGCGAGGGACCGAAGAGACCCAGTACTTC.